This T cell receptor (beta chain) comes out of a study of naive and memory T cell subsets. The beta constant-region primer was an equimolar mix of two oligonucleotides covering TRBC1 and TRBC2. TCRdb re-analysed the UMI-ligation and nested PCR reads in MiXCR, keeping a single row per CDR3 protein. The sample contains some 87,000 distinct CDR3 sequences, approximately 6.5% of which appear only once. Germline V gene data show CDR1 as DFQATT and CDR2 as SNEGSKA (reference sequence). The CDR3 consists of 11 residues. The V and J ends lost 0 bases and 2 bases respectively, with 2 bases between them. The source of this sequence is a human donor in good health. The sequencing input was central memory CD4+ T cells from blood. The rearrangement joins TRBV20-1 to TRBJ2-7; D ambiguous. Written as DNA, the CDR3 is TGCAGTGCTAGAGACCCCTACGAGCAGTACTTC. Protein: CSARDPYEQYF.